This TCR beta chain was found in a study of OX40 agonist ivuxolimab in advanced cancers. The wider study: Patients in dose escalation had liver, melanoma, kidney or head and neck cancers. Findings and caveats of the study: With doses of 0.1 to 3.0 mg/kg, CD4+ and CD8+ blood T cells had undergone clonal expansion by week 6. With doses of 0.1-3.0 mg/kg, partial responders showed among the lowest clonal expansion.

The assay was immunoSEQ multiplex PCR, and TCRdb's table has in-frame clones only and misses some. This sample yields 70,000 to 95,000 clones, of which about 84% are seen a single time; less than 8% belongs to the top ten. With respect to this clone: Its antigen remains unknown.

Germline CDR1 and CDR2: LNHDA and SQIVND (reference sequence). There are 14 residues in the CDR3. Trimming removed 6 bases from V and 5 bases from J; junction bases left unmatched: 6. The receptor was isolated from an adult with an advanced solid tumor such as melanoma, head and neck, liver or kidney cancer. Source: CD4+ or CD8+ T cells sorted from blood, taken in a trial of the OX40 agonist ivuxolimab. The chain couples TRBV19 to TRBJ2-5, with 10 bases matching TRBD1. The CDR3 nucleotides are TGTGCCAGTAGCCCGACAGGGGGCGTGGAGACCCAGTACTTC. Its protein product is CASSPTGGVETQYF.